The 2 T cell receptor beta chains below come from one sample, sequenced in a study of CXCR3-negative and CXCR3-positive naive CD8 T cells. The TRB cDNA libraries were prepared by 5' RACE with UMI labels. TCRdb reanalyzed the 5' RACE reads, giving one entry per CDR3 protein sequence and no DNA. Its table lists about 130,000 distinct CDR3 sequences. The specimen was naive CXCR3- CD8+ T cells from blood. Noted subset: CD45RO-CCR7+CD27+CD95- naive CD8+ T cells lacking CXCR3 (TNR3-). The receptors were sampled from a human donor in good health. Some clones in this sample may be carry-over from other donors' samples.

The rearrangement joins TRBV7-8 to TRBJ1-1; the D call from TCRdb, TRBD1, cannot be confirmed without DNA. Germline loops: CDR1 SGHVS, CDR2 FQNEAQ. The CDR3 covers 17 residues. The CDR3 here is CASSSTRTGGGYTEAFF.

The chain joins TRBV9 to TRBJ1-2; TCRdb returns TRBD1, unconfirmable since there is no DNA. The CDR3 consists of 15 residues. Germline CDR1 SGDLS, CDR2 YYNGEE. The CDR3 region is CASSAWTGGDYGYTF.